This T cell receptor beta chain was identified during a study of neoadjuvant nivolumab and ipilimumab in lung cancer. Study observations and caveats: TCR richness and clonality were higher in tumors than adjacent uninvolved lung. TCR receptors were sequenced in few samples. Pretherapy blood TCR richness correlated positively with resected tumor richness. Only a single major-pathologic-response sample was available for clonality analysis.

The assay was immunoSEQ multiplex PCR, and TCRdb's table has in-frame clones only and misses some. Altogether 20,000 to 25,000 clones are present, around 82% being singletons, with the ten largest covering roughly 23%. With respect to this clone: Its antigen is still unknown.

The CDR3 sequence is 15 residues long. The V and J ends lost 8 bases and 7 bases, in that order; junction bases with no gene match: 14. The germline gives CDR1 SNHLY, CDR2 FYNNEI. The origin of this receptor is an adult with non-small cell lung cancer. This specimen was peripheral blood, taken before neoadjuvant nivolumab, alone or with ipilimumab. The V and J genes are TRBV2 and TRBJ2-7, with TRBD2 matching 10 bases. CDR3 nucleotide sequence: TGTGCCAGCGACGTTGGGCTAGCGGGAGCGGGAGAGCAGTACTTC. This translates into CASDVGLAGAGEQYF.